The T cell receptor beta chain described here comes from a study of T cell responses to AZD1222 COVID-19 vaccine. Study at large: Recipients boosted at about 4 weeks or about 12 weeks are pooled. Study outcomes and limitations: Just six AZD1222 recipients were seropositive at baseline. In a largely white British group with more females than males, clonal diversity was possibly underestimated. The breadth and depth of Spike-specific TCRs increased once two AZD1222 doses had been given.

In the case of this clone: Its antigen remains unidentified.

The table came from immunoSEQ multiplex PCR; TCRdb's copy has only in-frame clones and leaves some out. The sample consists of approximately 110,000 clones, about 90% of them appearing once. With V trimmed by 4 bases and J by 3 bases, 3 bases remained unmatched. The CDR3 has 14 amino acids. Germline lookup yields CDR1 SGHRS and CDR2 YFSETQ. J is TRBJ1-4 and V is TRBV5-1; 7 bases match TRBD1. The sequence was obtained from an adult in good health. The specimen comprised peripheral blood, sampled on day 0 of AZD1222 vaccination. In DNA form, the CDR3 reads TGCGCCAGCAGCAAGGGACAGCCTAATGAAAAACTGTTTTTT. It yields the protein CASSKGQPNEKLFF.